The source of this T cell receptor beta chain is a study of CD8+CD57+ T cells in acquired aplastic anemia. The study, taken as a whole, reports: The study found no significant CD8+ Simpson's diversity difference between patients and controls.

Before being chosen for sequencing, patients had shown CD8+CD57+ cell expansion by flow cytometry. All patients had severe acquired aplastic anemia. The CDR3 loop spans 11 amino acids. The ends were cut back, 6 bases at V and 3 bases at J, with 9 bases in the middle. Germline CDR1 reads DFQATT; CDR2 reads SNEGSKA (reference sequence). This clonotype was counted many times. Antigen unknown. Researchers used genomic DNA as the template to profile TCR beta VDJ and CDR3. One entry per CDR3 protein results from TCRdb running MiXCR on the reads. The table includes roughly 120,000 distinct CDR3 sequences, about 50% detected once.

The source material was sorted CD4+, CD8+, or CD8+CD57+ T cells (not recorded which) from PBMCs. The clonotype was recovered from a human donor with aplastic anemia. The chain uses TRBV20-1 and TRBJ2-7; D gene uncertain. The CDR3: CSAPGDYEQYF. For the CDR3, the DNA is TGCAGTGCCCCTGGGGACTACGAGCAGTACTTC.